The rows below give T cell receptor beta chains drawn from one sample of a study of regulatory T cells in long-lasting Graves disease. TCRdb reprocessed the multiplex PCR reads with MiXCR, giving one entry per CDR3 protein. This table has 350,000 to 500,000 distinct CDR3 sequences, approximately 22% appearing once. Sequencing was performed on peripheral blood mononuclear cells (PBMCs), taken when the disease was refractory, from a patient treated with antithyroid drugs. These receptors originate from a female donor with Graves disease. CDR3s include the opening cysteine and the closing phenylalanine or tryptophan. D genes are given only for firm matches. A clone size is listed for some rows: how often the clone was seen (once, few, many), or a class if it is expanded.

D	V	size	J	CDR3	DNA
.	TRBV19	.	TRBJ1-2	CASSEEVPTNYGYTF	TGTGCCAGTAGTGAGGAGGTGCCGACTAACTATGGCTACACCTTC
.	TRBV28	.	TRBJ2-1	CASTFDASNEQFF	TGTGCCAGCACCTTTGATGCCTCCAATGAGCAGTTCTTC
.	TRBV10-3	.	TRBJ2-7	CASSYSSVGEQYF	TGTGCCAGCAGTTACTCGAGCGTGGGCGAGCAGTACTTC
.	TRBV6-1	few	TRBJ1-5	CASSPGRASSNQPQHF	TGTGCCAGCAGCCCGGGCAGGGCTAGTAGCAATCAGCCCCAGCATTTT
.	TRBV20-1	.	TRBJ2-1	CSARDRQGLSNEQFF	TGCAGTGCTAGAGATAGGCAGGGACTCAGCAATGAGCAGTTCTTC
.	TRBV5-4	.	TRBJ1-5	CASSLGPGMGQPQHF	TGTGCCAGCAGCTTGGGCCCAGGGATGGGTCAGCCCCAGCATTTT
TRBD2	TRBV20-1	few	TRBJ2-3	CSAHLAGSTDTQYF	TGCAGTGCCCACCTAGCGGGATCCACAGATACGCAGTATTTT
.	TRBV5-6	many	TRBJ2-2	CASSPTLTGELFF	TGTGCCAGCAGCCCGACACTCACCGGGGAGCTGTTTTTT
TRBD1	TRBV28	many	TRBJ1-2	CASSSGQGLGYTF	TGTGCCAGCAGTTCTGGACAGGGATTAGGCTACACCTTC
.	TRBV5-8	.	TRBJ2-4	CASSWLEAKNIQYF	TGTGCCAGCAGCTGGCTAGAGGCGAAAAACATTCAGTACTTC
TRBD1	TRBV27	many	TRBJ2-5	CASCGTGDQETQYF	TGTGCCAGCTGCGGGACAGGGGATCAAGAGACCCAGTACTTC
.	TRBV29-1	.	TRBJ2-1	CSVEVLGVLRNEQFF	TGCAGCGTTGAGGTACTAGGGGTCCTGAGGAATGAGCAGTTCTTC
TRBD2	TRBV29-1	.	TRBJ2-7	CSVEWLAGADYEQYF	TGCAGCGTTGAATGGCTAGCGGGAGCGGACTACGAGCAGTACTTC
.	TRBV6-5	.	TRBJ2-7	CASSYGGLHLYEQYF	TGTGCCAGCAGTTACGGAGGACTCCACCTGTACGAGCAGTACTTC
.	TRBV6-5	many	TRBJ1-2	CASSYRAGDGYTF	TGTGCCAGCAGTTACAGGGCAGGGGATGGCTACACCTTC
.	TRBV15	many	TRBJ1-2	CATSREGFGYTF	TGTGCCACCAGCAGAGAAGGATTTGGCTACACCTTC
TRBD1	TRBV10-3	.	TRBJ1-5	CAISDGRGQPQHF	TGTGCCATCAGTGATGGCAGGGGGCAGCCCCAGCATTTT
.	TRBV7-2	few	TRBJ1-2	CASSLTGQERSYGYTF	TGTGCCAGCAGCTTAACTGGGCAAGAAAGATCCTATGGCTACACCTTC
.	TRBV28	many	TRBJ2-2	CASRSPGLQTGELFF	TGTGCCAGCAGGTCGCCGGGACTCCAAACCGGGGAGCTGTTTTTT
.	TRBV7-6	.	TRBJ1-3	CASSREGNTIYF	TGTGCCAGCAGCAGAGAAGGAAACACCATATATTTT
TRBD2	TRBV7-9	.	TRBJ2-3	CASSSGTSGITDTQYF	TGTGCCAGCAGCTCAGGGACTAGCGGGATCACAGATACGCAGTATTTT
TRBD2	TRBV11-2	few	TRBJ2-7	CASSLGLARNSYEQYF	TGTGCCAGCAGCTTGGGACTAGCGAGAAATTCCTACGAGCAGTACTTC